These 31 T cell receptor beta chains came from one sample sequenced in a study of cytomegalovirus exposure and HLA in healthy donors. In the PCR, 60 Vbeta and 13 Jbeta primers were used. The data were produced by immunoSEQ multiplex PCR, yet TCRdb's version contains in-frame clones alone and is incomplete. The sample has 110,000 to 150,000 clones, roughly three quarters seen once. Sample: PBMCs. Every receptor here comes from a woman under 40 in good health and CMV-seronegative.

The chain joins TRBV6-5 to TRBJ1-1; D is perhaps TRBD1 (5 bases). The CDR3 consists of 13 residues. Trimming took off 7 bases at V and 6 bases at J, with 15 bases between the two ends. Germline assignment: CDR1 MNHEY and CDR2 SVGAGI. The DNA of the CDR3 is TGTGCCAGCACTACAGGACACGCCGCTGAAGCTTTCTTT. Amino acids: CASTTGHAAEAFF.

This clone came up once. This CDR3 is CASSQVSRGNEQFF. CDR3 DNA sequence: TGTGCCAGCAGCCAAGTATCTCGGGGCAATGAGCAGTTCTTC. The chain couples TRBV4-2 to TRBJ2-1, with a tentative D call TRBD2 (5 bases). The CDR3 is 14 amino acids. From germline, CDR1 is LGHNA and CDR2 YNFKEQ. The ends were cut back, 1 base at V and 6 bases at J, with 10 bases in the middle.

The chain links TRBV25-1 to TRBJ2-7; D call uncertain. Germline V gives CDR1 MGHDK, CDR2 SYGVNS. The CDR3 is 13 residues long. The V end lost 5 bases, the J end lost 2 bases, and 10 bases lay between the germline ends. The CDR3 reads CASSLTATYEQYF. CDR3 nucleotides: TGTGCCAGCAGTTTAACAGCTACCTACGAGCAGTACTTC.

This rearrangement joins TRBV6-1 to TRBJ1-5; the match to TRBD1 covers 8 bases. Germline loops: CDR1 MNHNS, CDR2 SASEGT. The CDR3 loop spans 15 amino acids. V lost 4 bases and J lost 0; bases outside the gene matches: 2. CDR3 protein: CASSAGQDSNQPQHF. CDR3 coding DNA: TGTGCCAGCAGTGCGGGACAGGATAGCAATCAGCCCCAGCATTTT.

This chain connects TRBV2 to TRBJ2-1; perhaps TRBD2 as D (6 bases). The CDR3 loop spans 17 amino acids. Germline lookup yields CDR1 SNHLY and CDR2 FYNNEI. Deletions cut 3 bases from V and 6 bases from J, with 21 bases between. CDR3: CASSDRRGPLPTNEQFF. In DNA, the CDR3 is TGTGCCAGCAGTGACAGGCGGGGTCCCCTCCCCACCAATGAGCAGTTCTTC.

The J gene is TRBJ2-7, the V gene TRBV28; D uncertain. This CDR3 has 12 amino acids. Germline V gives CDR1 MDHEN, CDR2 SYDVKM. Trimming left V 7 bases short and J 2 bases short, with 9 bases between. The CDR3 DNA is TGTGCCAGCAAAGGAACAGCCTACGAGCAGTACTTC. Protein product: CASKGTAYEQYF. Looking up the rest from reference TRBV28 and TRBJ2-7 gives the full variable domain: DVKVTQSSRYLVKRTGEKVFLECVQDMDHENMFWYRQDPGLGLRLIYFSYDVKMKEKGDIPEGYSVSREKKERFSLILESASTNQTSMYLCASKGTAYEQYFGPGTRLTVT.

Written as DNA, the CDR3 is TGCGCCAGCAGCAGACCCAGGGGCTCCTACGAGCAGTACGTC. Its protein product is CASSRPRGSYEQYV. The gene calls are TRBV5-1 and TRBJ2-7; tentative D call: TRBD1 (6 bases). The germline V and J ends were trimmed by 4 bases and 0 bases, with 11 bases remaining between them. CDR1 is SGHRS, CDR2 YFSETQ, per germline. The CDR3 length is 14 residues.

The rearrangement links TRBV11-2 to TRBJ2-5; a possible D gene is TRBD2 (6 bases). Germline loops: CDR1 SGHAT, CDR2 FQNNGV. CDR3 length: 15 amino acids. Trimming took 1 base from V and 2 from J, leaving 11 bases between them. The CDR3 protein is CASSLAAGRQETQYF. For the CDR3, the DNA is TGTGCCAGCAGCTTAGCCGCAGGGAGGCAAGAGACCCAGTACTTC.

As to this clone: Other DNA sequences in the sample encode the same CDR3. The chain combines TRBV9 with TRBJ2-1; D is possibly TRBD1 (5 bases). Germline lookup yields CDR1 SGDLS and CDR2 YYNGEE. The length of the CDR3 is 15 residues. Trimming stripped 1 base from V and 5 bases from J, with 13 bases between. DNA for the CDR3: TGTGCCAGCAGCGTACGACAGCACCCAGACAATGAGCAGTTCTTC. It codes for CASSVRQHPDNEQFF.

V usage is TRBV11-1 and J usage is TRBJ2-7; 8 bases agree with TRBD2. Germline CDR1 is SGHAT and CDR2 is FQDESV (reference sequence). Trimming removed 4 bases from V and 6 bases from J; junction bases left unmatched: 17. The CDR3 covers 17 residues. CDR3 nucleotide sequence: TGTGCCAGCAGCTCGAGCGGAAGGGCGGGAGGATTCGGCGAGCAGTACTTC. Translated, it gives CASSSSGRAGGFGEQYF.

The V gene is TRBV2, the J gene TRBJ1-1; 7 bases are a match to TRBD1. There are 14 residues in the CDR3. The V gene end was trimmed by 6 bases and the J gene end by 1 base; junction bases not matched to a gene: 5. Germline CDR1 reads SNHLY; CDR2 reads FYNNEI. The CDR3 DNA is TGTGCCAGCAGCCTACAGGGGCGGAACACTGAAGCTTTCTTT. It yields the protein CASSLQGRNTEAFF.

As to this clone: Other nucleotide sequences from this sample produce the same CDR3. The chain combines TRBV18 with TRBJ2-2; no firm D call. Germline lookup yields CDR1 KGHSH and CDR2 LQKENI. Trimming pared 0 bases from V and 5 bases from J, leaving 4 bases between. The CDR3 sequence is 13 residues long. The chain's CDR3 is CASSPPSTGELFF. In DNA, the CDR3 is TGTGCCAGCTCACCACCGTCTACCGGGGAGCTGTTTTTT. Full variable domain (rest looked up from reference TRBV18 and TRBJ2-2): NAGVMQNPRHLVRRRGQEARLRCSPMKGHSHVYWYRQLPEEGLKFMVYLQKENIIDESGMPKERFSAEFPKEGPSILRIQQVVRGDSAAYFCASSPPSTGELFFGEGSRLTVL.

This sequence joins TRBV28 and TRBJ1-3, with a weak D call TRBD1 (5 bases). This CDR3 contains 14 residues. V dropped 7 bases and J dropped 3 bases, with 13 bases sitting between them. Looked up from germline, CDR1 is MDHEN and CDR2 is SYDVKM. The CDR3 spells CASIGGLYGNTIYF. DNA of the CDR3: TGTGCCAGCATTGGGGGACTCTATGGAAACACCATATATTTT.

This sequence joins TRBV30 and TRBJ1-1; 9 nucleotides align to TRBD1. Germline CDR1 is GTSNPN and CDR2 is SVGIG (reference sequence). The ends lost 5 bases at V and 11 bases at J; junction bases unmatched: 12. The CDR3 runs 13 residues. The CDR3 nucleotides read TGTGCCTGGGTCCCGTGGGACAGGGAGGGTGCTTTCTTT. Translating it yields CAWVPWDREGAFF.

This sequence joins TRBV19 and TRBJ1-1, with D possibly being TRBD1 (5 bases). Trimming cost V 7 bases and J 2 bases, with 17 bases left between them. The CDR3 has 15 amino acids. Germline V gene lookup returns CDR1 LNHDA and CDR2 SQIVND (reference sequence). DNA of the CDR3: TGTGCCAGTACCGACATGGGGGGGACCAACACTGAAGCTTTCTTT. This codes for CASTDMGGTNTEAFF.

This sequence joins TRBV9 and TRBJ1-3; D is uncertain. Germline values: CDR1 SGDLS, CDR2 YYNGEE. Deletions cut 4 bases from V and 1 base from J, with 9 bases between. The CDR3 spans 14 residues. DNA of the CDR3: TGTGCCAGCAGCCTCAGCGGGTCTGGAAACACCATATATTTT. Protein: CASSLSGSGNTIYF.

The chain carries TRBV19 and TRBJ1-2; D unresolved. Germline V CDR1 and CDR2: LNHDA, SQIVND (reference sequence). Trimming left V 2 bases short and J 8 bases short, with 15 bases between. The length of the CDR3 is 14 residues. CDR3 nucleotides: TGTGCCAGTAGTATAAAACCCCAGACGAGGGGCTACACCTTC. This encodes CASSIKPQTRGYTF.

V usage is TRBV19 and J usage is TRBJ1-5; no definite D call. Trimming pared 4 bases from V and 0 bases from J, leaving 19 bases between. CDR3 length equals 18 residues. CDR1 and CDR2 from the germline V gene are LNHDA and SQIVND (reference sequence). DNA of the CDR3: TGTGCCAGTAGTAGCCGAGGGCTAGATCCTTATAGCAATCAGCCCCAGCATTTT. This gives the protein CASSSRGLDPYSNQPQHF.

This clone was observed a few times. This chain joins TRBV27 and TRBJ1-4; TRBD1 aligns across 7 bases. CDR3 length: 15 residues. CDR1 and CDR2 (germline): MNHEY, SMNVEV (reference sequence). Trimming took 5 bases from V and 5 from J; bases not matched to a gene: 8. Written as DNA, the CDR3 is TGTGCCAGCAGTCCGTGGGACAGAAAAAATGAAAAACTGTTTTTT. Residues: CASSPWDRKNEKLFF.

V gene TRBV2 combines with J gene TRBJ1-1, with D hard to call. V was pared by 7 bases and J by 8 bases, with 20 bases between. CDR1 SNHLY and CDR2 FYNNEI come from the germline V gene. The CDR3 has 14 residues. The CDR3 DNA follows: TGTGCCAGCACCCTATGGTCCGACTTCAGAGAAGCTTTCTTT. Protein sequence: CASTLWSDFREAFF.

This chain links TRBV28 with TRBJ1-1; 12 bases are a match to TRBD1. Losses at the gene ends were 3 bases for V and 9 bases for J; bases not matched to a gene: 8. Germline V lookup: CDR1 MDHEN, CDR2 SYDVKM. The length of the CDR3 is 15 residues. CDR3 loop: CASSFNVGQGAKAFF. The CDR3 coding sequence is TGTGCCAGCAGTTTTAACGTGGGACAGGGGGCTAAAGCTTTCTTT.

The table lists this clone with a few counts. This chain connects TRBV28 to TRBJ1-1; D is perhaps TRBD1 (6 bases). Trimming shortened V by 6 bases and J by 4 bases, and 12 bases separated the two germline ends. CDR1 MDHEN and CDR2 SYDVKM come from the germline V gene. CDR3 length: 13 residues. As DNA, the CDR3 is TGTGCCAGCAGACAGGGTGGGAGCACTGAAGCTTTCTTT. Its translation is CASRQGGSTEAFF.

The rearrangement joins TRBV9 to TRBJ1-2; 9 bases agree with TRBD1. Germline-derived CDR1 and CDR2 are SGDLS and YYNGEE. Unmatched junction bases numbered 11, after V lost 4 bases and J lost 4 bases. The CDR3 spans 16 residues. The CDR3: CASSPQDRGIIYGYTF. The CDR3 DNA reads TGTGCCAGCAGCCCACAGGACAGGGGAATTATCTATGGCTACACCTTC.

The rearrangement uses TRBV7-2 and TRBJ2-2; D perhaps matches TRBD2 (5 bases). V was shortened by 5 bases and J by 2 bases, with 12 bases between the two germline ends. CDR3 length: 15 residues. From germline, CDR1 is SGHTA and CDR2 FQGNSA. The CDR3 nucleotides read TGTGCCAGCAGCCTGGTGAGCGGCAACACCGGGGAGCTGTTTTTT. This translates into CASSLVSGNTGELFF.

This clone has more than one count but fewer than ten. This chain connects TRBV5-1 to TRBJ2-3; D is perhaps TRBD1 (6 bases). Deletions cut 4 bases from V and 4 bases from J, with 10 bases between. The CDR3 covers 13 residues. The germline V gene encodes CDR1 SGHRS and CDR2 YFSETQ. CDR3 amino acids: CASSRDTPDTQYF. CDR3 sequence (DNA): TGCGCCAGCAGCAGGGACACTCCAGATACGCAGTATTTT.

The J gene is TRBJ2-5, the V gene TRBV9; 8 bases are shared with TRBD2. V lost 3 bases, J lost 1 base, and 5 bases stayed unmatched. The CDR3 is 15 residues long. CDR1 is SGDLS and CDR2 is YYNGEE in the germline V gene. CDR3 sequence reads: CASSAGGGFQETQYF. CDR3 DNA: TGTGCCAGCAGCGCCGGCGGGGGGTTCCAAGAGACCCAGTACTTC.

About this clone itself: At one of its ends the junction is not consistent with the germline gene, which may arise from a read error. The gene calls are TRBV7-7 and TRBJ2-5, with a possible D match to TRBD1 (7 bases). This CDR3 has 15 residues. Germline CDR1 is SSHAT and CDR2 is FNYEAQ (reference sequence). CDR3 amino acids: CASSLGGTAQETQYF. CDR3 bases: TGTGCTAGCAGCTTAGGGGGGACAGCTCAAGAGACCCAGTACTTC.

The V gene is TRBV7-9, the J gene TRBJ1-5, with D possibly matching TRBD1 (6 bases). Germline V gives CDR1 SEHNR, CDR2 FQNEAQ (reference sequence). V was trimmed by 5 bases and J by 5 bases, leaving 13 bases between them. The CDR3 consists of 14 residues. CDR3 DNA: TGTGCCAGCAGCCCCGGGGGGGCATATCAGCCCCAGCATTTT. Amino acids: CASSPGGAYQPQHF.

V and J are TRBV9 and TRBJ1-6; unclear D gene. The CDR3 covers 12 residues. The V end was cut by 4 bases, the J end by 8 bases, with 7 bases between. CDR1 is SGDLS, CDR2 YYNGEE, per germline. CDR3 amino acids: CASSKTDSPLHF. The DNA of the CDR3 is TGTGCCAGCAGCAAAACTGATTCACCCCTCCACTTT.

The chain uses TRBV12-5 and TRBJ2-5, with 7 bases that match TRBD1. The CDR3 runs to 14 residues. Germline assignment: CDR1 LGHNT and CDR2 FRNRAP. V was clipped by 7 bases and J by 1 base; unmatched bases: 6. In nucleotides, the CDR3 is TGTGCTAGTGCCACGGGACAGATCCAAGAGACCCAGTACTTC. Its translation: CASATGQIQETQYF.

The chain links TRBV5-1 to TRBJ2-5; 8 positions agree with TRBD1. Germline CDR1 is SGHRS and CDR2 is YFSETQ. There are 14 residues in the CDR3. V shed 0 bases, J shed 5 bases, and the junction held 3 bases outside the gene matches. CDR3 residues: CASSLGRQGETQYF. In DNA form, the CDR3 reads TGCGCCAGCAGCTTGGGCAGACAGGGGGAGACCCAGTACTTC.